This TCR beta chain emerged from a study of T-cell reconstitution after alpha-beta-depleted transplantation in children. Study conclusions and caveats: It was surviving recipient T cells and thymic progenitors that gave some patients high TCRbeta diversity at day 60.

There are a few counts of this clonotype. Its antigen is not known. Unique molecular identifiers tagged the TCRbeta library. TCRdb itself ran the PCR reads through MiXCR, one entry per CDR3 protein. Of fewer than 550,000 distinct CDR3 sequences in the sample, 10% to 13% were seen once. This TCR was recovered from a child aged 2 to 10 with inherited bone marrow failure, due to receive a stem cell transplant. Sample: PBMCs, taken before TCRalphabeta/CD19-depleted stem cell transplant.

The CDR3 protein is CSASLGGPTGELFF. The CDR3 DNA reads TGCAGTGCTAGTCTGGGAGGGCCCACCGGGGAGCTGTTTTTT. This chain links TRBV20-1 with TRBJ2-2; 7 nucleotides match TRBD2. The trim removed 3 bases at V and 4 bases at J, leaving 5 bases unmatched. Germline V gives CDR1 DFQATT, CDR2 SNEGSKA (reference sequence). This CDR3 has 14 residues.